The clone carrying this TCR beta chain showed up just a few times. Its antigen is not known. The data stem from a study of cytomegalovirus exposure and HLA in healthy donors. The PCR had 60 Vbeta and 13 Jbeta primers. The method was immunoSEQ multiplex PCR; TCRdb's version includes in-frame clones alone and lacks a portion of them. Counted here are approximately 140,000 clones, around 59% occurring once; the ten biggest clones make up around 1.8%. The study's findings and limits: When analyzed later, the rates of TCR association showed variation by HLA locus, with DRB1 the most and HLA-C the fewest. A later analysis showed HLA-associated TCR beta chains outstripping equally common others in clonal expansion. Most of the TCR beta V segments (in an earlier analysis) were productive either about 87% or about 30% of the time. Cytomegalovirus status was reportedly diagnosed by the classifier with high sensitivity and specificity.

The specimen was PBMCs. This sequence was found in a male donor in good health and CMV-seronegative.

CDR3 sequence (DNA): TGTGCCAGTAGCCCCGACAGGACGATGAGTTCACCCCTCCACTTT. This sequence encodes CASSPDRTMSSPLHF. This chain joins TRBV19 and TRBJ1-6; the D gene is possibly TRBD1 (6 bases). Germline V gene lookup returns CDR1 LNHDA and CDR2 SQIVND (reference sequence). V gave up 6 bases and J gave up 9 bases, with 18 bases separating them. This CDR3 spans 15 amino acids. The full variable domain, completed using reference TRBV19 and TRBJ1-6, is DGGITQSPKYLFRKEGQNVTLSCEQNLNHDAMYWYRQDPGQGLRLIYYSQIVNDFQKGDIAEGYSVSREKKESFPLTVTSAQKNPTAFYLCASSPDRTMSSPLHFGNGTRLTVT.